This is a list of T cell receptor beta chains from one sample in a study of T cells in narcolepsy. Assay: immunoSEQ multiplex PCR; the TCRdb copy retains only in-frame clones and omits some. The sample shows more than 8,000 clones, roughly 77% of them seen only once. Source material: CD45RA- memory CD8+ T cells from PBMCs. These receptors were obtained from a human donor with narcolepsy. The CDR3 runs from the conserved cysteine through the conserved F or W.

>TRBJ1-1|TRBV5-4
CASSLGQGLETEAFF
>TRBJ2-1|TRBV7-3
CASSLGITSGSYNEQFF
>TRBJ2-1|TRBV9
CASSVGLAGGFNEQFF
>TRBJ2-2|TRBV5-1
CASSLVWETGELFF
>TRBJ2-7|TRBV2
CASRGLDSPEQYF
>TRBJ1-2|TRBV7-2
CASSLGDRGLDGYTF
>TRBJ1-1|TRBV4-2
CASSQEIGGPGAFF
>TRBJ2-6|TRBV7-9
CASSLAGTGDSGANVLTF
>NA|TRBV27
CASSFSSGRSYEQYF
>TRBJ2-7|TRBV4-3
CASSPWTSSYEQYF